This entry features one TCR beta chain sequence. The V gene lost 5 bases and the J gene lost 2 bases, with 16 bases spanning the gap. The CDR3 extends over 15 amino acids. CDR1 is SGHNT and CDR2 is YYREEE in the germline V gene (reference sequence). The record originates from a study of cytomegalovirus exposure and HLA in healthy donors. Study context: In an earlier analysis, almost 120 million unique TCR beta sequences were found from some 170 million T cells. As released early, the data held 65 million to 90 million unique TCRs from HLA-typed donors.

Primers for the PCR totalled 60 Vbeta and 13 Jbeta. Assay: immunoSEQ multiplex PCR; the TCRdb copy retains only in-frame clones and omits some. The sample holds around 98,000 clones, over 60% seen once. Sequenced sample: PBMCs. The genes are TRBV5-4 and TRBJ2-5; possible D gene TRBD1, 6 bases. The TCR comes from a human donor in good health. The CDR3 here is CASRAKQGSQETQYF. The CDR3 nucleotides are TGTGCCAGCAGGGCTAAACAGGGATCGCAAGAGACCCAGTACTTC.